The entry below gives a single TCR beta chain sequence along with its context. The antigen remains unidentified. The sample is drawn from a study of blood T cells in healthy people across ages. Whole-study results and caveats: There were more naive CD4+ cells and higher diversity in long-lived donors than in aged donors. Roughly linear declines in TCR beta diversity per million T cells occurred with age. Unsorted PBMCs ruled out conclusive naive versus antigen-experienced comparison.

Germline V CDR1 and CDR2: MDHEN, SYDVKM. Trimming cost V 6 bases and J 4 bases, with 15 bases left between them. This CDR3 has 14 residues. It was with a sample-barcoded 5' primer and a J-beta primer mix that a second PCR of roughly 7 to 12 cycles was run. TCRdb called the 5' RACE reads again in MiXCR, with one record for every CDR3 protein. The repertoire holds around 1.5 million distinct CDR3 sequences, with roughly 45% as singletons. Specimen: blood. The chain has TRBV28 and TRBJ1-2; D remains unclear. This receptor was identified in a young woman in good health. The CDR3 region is CASRPGVNGYGYTF. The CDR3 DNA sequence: TGTGCCAGCAGGCCCGGGGTTAATGGCTATGGCTACACCTTC.